This T cell receptor beta chain was identified during a study of PD-1 blockade in classical Hodgkin lymphoma. Overall study findings and caveats: The authors excluded patients who started nivolumab under 1 year after ASCT. Lower baseline TCR diversity marked trial partial responders and progressors. While CD8+ TCR diversity did not rise significantly by C4D1, CD4+ TCR diversity did.

This clone has only one observation. Antigen unknown. J was trimmed by 3 bases and V by 2 bases; bases with no gene match: 8. Germline CDR1 is SGHNT and CDR2 is YYREEE (reference sequence). This CDR3 comprises 16 residues. The assay was immunoSEQ multiplex PCR, and TCRdb's table has in-frame clones only and misses some. Of 46,000 or so clones in the sample, 80% were seen once. The patients all showed relapse after autologous stem cell transplantation, while their brentuximab vedotin exposure varied. Complete response, partial response or progressive disease constituted the best response categories observed.

The chain uses TRBV5-4 and TRBJ2-5; the match to TRBD2 covers 9 bases. The sequence derives from a human donor with classical Hodgkin lymphoma. The source material was peripheral blood mononuclear cells (PBMCs), sampled before the second cycle of nivolumab. The CDR3 DNA is TGTGCCAGCAGCTTTTATCCTAGCGGGATTGAAGAGACCCAGTACTTC. Amino acid sequence: CASSFYPSGIEETQYF. Filled out from reference TRBV5-4 and TRBJ2-5, the complete variable domain reads ETGVTQSPTHLIKTRGQQVTLRCSSQSGHNTVSWYQQALGQGPQFIFQYYREEENGRGNFPPRFSGLQFPNYSSELNVNALELDDSALYLCASSFYPSGIEETQYFGPGTRLLVL.